This T cell receptor beta chain is drawn from a study of T-cell reconstitution after alpha-beta-depleted transplantation in children. The germline CDR1 and CDR2 sequences are DFQATT and SNEGSKA (reference sequence). V was trimmed by 7 bases and J by 0 bases, leaving 12 bases between them. The CDR3 is 14 amino acids. This clonotype was recorded at least ten times. The antigen is unknown. Study-level findings and limits: Surviving recipient cells, namely T cells and thymic progenitors, were the source of high day-60 TCRbeta diversity in some patients. Counts and diversity of T cells one year after transplant came mostly from newly produced T cells. Roughly two months post-transplant, alpha-beta T cells reportedly originated from several hundred graft clones that had expanded.

The authors prepared the TCRbeta library with unique molecular identifiers. TCRdb used MiXCR to reprocess the PCR reads, holding one entry per CDR3 protein. The sample includes roughly 76,000 distinct CDR3 sequences, approximately 11% of them seen just once. The rearrangement links TRBV20-1 to TRBJ2-2; possibly TRBD1 or TRBD2 for D (5 bases each). Material: PBMCs, obtained before TCRalphabeta/CD19-depleted stem cell transplant. This TCR came from a boy under 18 with acute myeloid leukemia, due to receive a stem cell transplant. The CDR3 reads CSVGGWSNTGELFF. The CDR3 DNA reads as TGCAGTGTTGGGGGTTGGTCGAACACCGGGGAGCTGTTTTTT.